The 10 T cell receptor beta chains below were found in one sample sequenced in a study of regulatory T cells in long-lasting Graves disease. Both iRepertoire HTBI primers and Arm-PCR of CDR3 regions were used to build the TCR beta libraries. TCRdb itself ran the multiplex PCR reads through MiXCR, one entry per CDR3 protein. The data show roughly 350,000 distinct CDR3 sequences, around 17% seen once. Documented time point: newly diagnosed GD, antithyroid drugs for less than 3 months. With RNA extracted from PBMCs as input, the TCR library was made. These data also featured in a second study, about T cells in Graves' hyperthyroidism and ophthalmopathy.

Sequences were derived from peripheral blood mononuclear cells (PBMCs), sampled at new diagnosis, from a patient treated with antithyroid drugs. These receptors were obtained from a man aged 35-49 years with Graves disease.

This clonotype was seen many times. The V gene is TRBV28, the J gene TRBJ2-3, with 9 bases identical to TRBD1. The CDR3 covers 14 residues. Germline V gene lookup returns CDR1 MDHEN and CDR2 SYDVKM. V lost 3 bases to trimming and J lost 7 bases; unmatched junction nucleotides: 5. DNA for the CDR3: TGTGCCAGCAGTTTGGGGGGACAGGGTAATACGCAGTATTTT. Amino acids: CASSLGGQGNTQYF.

The V gene is TRBV19, the J gene TRBJ2-3; tentatively, D is TRBD1 (5 bases). Germline CDR1 reads LNHDA; CDR2 reads SQIVND (reference sequence). The CDR3 length is 15 residues. V lost 6 bases to trimming and J lost 5 bases, with 18 bases between them. The CDR3 here is CASSTDSGFGDTQYF. The CDR3 DNA reads as TGTGCCAGTAGCACCGATTCAGGGTTCGGAGATACGCAGTATTTT.

This clonotype was seen ten or more times. The chain combines TRBV20-1 with TRBJ2-7; D not certain. Germline V CDR1 and CDR2: DFQATT, SNEGSKA (reference sequence). CDR3 length: 15 amino acids. V shed 0 bases and J shed 2 bases, with 14 bases lying between them. The CDR3 loop is CSARDYVGSTYEQYF. As DNA, the CDR3 is TGCAGTGCTAGAGATTACGTCGGAAGTACCTACGAGCAGTACTTC.

This clonotype has only one observation. The chain carries TRBV20-1 and TRBJ2-7; D gene unclear. V lost 7 bases and J lost 2, with 12 bases in between. Germline V lookup: CDR1 DFQATT, CDR2 SNEGSKA (reference sequence). This CDR3 is built from 12 residues. The CDR3 nucleotides are TGCAGTGAAAGATCCGTAACCTACGAGCAGTACTTC. Protein sequence: CSERSVTYEQYF.

In the case of this clonotype: Since a far larger clone is one base different, this is likely a read error. CDR3 sequence (DNA): TGTGCCACCAGCCGGGACAACCAAGAGACCCAGTACTTC. It is translated as CATSRDNQETQYF. The rearrangement links TRBV15 to TRBJ2-5; the D gene is possibly TRBD1 (6 bases). This CDR3 contains 13 residues. The germline gives CDR1 LNHNV, CDR2 YYDKDF (reference sequence). Trimming took off 5 bases at V and 0 bases at J, with 7 bases between the two ends.

The chain uses TRBV25-1 and TRBJ2-5; 8 bases line up with TRBD1. The V gene end was trimmed by 2 bases and the J gene end by 5 bases; junction bases not matched to a gene: 4. The CDR3 totals 14 residues. Germline lookup yields CDR1 MGHDK and CDR2 SYGVNS. The CDR3 nucleotides read TGTGCCAGCAGTGAAAGGACAGGGAAGGAGACCCAGTACTTC. Residues: CASSERTGKETQYF.

This clonotype was picked up many times. The rearrangement joins TRBV30 to TRBJ1-6; 11 positions agree with TRBD1. V lost 7 bases to trimming and J lost 8 bases; unmatched junction nucleotides: 7. Germline V gene sequence: CDR1 GTSNPN, CDR2 SVGIG (reference sequence). The CDR3 has 14 amino acids. The chain's CDR3 is CAYDRDRGYSPLHF. The CDR3 DNA is TGTGCCTACGACCGGGACAGGGGGTATTCACCCCTCCACTTT. The variable domain in full, with the rest retrieved from reference TRBV30 and TRBJ1-6, is SQTIHQWPATLVQPVGSPLSLECTVEGTSNPNLYWYRQAAGRGLQLLFYSVGIGQISSEVPQNLSASRPQDRQFILSSKKLLLSDSGFYLCAYDRDRGYSPLHFGNGTRLTVT.

The V and J genes are TRBV5-6 and TRBJ2-7; D unclear. Germline V gene data show CDR1 as SGHDT and CDR2 as YYEEEE. The CDR3 length is 13 residues. V lost 4 bases and J 12 bases, leaving 20 bases between the germline ends. CDR3 region: CASSPSPTYPAYF. In DNA form, the CDR3 reads TGTGCCAGCAGCCCAAGCCCTACATATCCAGCGTACTTC.

This clonotype has at least ten counts. This chain joins TRBV20-1 and TRBJ1-1; D possibly corresponds to TRBD1 (6 bases). V was trimmed by 5 bases and J by 4 bases, leaving 17 bases between them. CDR3 length: 14 residues. Germline V lookup: CDR1 DFQATT, CDR2 SNEGSKA (reference sequence). The chain's CDR3 is CSAQDRRGTTEAFF. The DNA of the CDR3 is TGCAGTGCTCAGGATCGTAGGGGGACCACTGAAGCTTTCTTT.

This clonotype has at least ten counts. V is TRBV28 and J is TRBJ2-7; D may be TRBD1 or TRBD2 (5 bases each). The V gene's germline CDR1 is MDHEN and CDR2 SYDVKM. The V end lost 7 bases, the J end lost 6 bases, and 16 bases lay between the germline ends. There are 13 residues in the CDR3. The CDR3 spells CASIGQGVVEQYF. CDR3 nucleotides: TGTGCCAGCATCGGTCAGGGAGTGGTCGAGCAGTACTTC.